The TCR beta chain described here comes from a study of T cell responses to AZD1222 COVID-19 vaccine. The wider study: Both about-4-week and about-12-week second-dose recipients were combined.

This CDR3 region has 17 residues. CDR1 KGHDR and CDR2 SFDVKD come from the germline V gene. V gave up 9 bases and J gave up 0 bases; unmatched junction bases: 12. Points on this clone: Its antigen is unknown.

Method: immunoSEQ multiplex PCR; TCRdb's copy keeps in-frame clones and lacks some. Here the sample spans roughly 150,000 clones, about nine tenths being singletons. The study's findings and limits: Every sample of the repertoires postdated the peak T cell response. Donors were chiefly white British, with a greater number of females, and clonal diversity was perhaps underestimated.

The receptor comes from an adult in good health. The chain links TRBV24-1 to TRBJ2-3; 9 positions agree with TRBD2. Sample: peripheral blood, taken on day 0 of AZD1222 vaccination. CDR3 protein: CATLGTAGGGSTDTQYF. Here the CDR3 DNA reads TGTGCCACCCTCGGCACCGCGGGAGGGGGTAGCACAGATACGCAGTATTTT.